This T cell receptor beta chain was recovered during a study of siplizumab effects on memory and regulatory T cells. In each sample, some 9.6 x 10^4 TCR templates were assayed. Some clones are missing from TCRdb's copy, which holds only in-frame ones; the method was immunoSEQ multiplex PCR. Here the sample spans about 100,000 clones, about 90% being singletons. General study findings and limits: With siplizumab, cumulative frequency of CD4+ memory-derived alloreactive sequences dropped significantly. A mean of about 69% of mappable alloreactive CD4+ clones were Treg-derived with siplizumab, compared with more than 25% in controls. Apparently more diverse than memory cells, naive T cells also seemed major alloresponse contributors.

A note on this clone: The antigen remains unidentified.

Trimming removed 4 bases from V and 0 bases from J; junction bases left unmatched: 13. The V gene's germline CDR1 is MGHRA and CDR2 YSYEKL. The length of the CDR3 is 19 residues. This sequence originates from a human donor in good health. Some clones in this sample may be carry-over from other donors' samples. Input material: CD4+ T cells sorted from blood. The chain couples TRBV4-1 to TRBJ2-3, with 10 bases fitting TRBD2. The CDR3 DNA follows: TGCGCCAGCAGCCGTTACCGAGCGGGAGGGTCCCATAGCACAGATACGCAGTATTTT. Protein sequence: CASSRYRAGGSHSTDTQYF.